This passage covers 6 T cell receptor beta chains from one sample sequenced in a study of T cells after yellow fever vaccination. TCRdb analysed the 5' RACE reads with MiXCR anew, one entry per CDR3 protein. The repertoire consists of some 350,000 distinct CDR3 sequences, with around 10% occurring once and the leading ten covering less than 20%. The sample here was PBMCs, taken on the day of the first yellow fever vaccination. The receptors were gathered from a man younger than 30 who received the YFV17D yellow fever vaccine.

This clonotype appeared once. The chain uses TRBV28 and TRBJ1-4, with D unresolved. The germline CDR1 and CDR2 sequences are MDHEN and SYDVKM. This CDR3 is 14 amino acids long. V was clipped by 3 bases and J by 7 bases, with 12 bases between them. The CDR3 sequence: CASSLRTPPEKLFF. CDR3 DNA: TGTGCCAGCAGTTTGAGGACTCCCCCTGAAAAACTGTTTTTT.

This chain connects TRBV12-5 to TRBJ1-5; the D gene is possibly TRBD1 (5 bases). Deletions cut 1 base from V and 7 bases from J, with 8 bases between. Germline CDR1 LGHNT, CDR2 FRNRAP. The CDR3 runs 13 residues. The CDR3 is CASGLGRGQPQHF. The DNA for the CDR3 is TGTGCTAGTGGTTTGGGGAGGGGCCAGCCCCAGCATTTT.

Only a few counts were recorded for this clonotype. CDR3 in amino acids: CASSVQGASNQPQHF. The CDR3 nucleotides are TGTGCCAGCAGCGTTCAGGGGGCGAGCAATCAGCCCCAGCATTTT. The J gene is TRBJ1-5, the V gene TRBV9; 8 nucleotides align to TRBD1. V was clipped by 2 bases and J by 1 base; unmatched bases: 2. Germline values: CDR1 SGDLS, CDR2 YYNGEE. The CDR3 loop spans 15 amino acids.

As regards this clonotype: A clone one base away is much larger, so this may be a read error. The rearrangement joins TRBV11-3 to TRBJ2-3; D gene unclear. Germline V gene lookup returns CDR1 SGHNT and CDR2 YENEEA. The CDR3 length is 13 residues. Here the CDR3 DNA reads TGTACCAGCAGCTTAGGAAGGTCAGATACGCAGTATTTT. Translating it yields CTSSLGRSDTQYF. Full variable domain (outside the CDR3, taken from reference TRBV11-3 and TRBJ2-3): EAGVVQSPRYKIIEKKQPVAFWCNPISGHNTLYWYLQNLGQGPELLIRYENEEAVDDSQLPKDRFSAERLKGVDSTLKIQPAELGDSAVYLCTSSLGRSDTQYFGPGTRLTVL.

This clonotype was observed a handful of times. The V call is TRBV20-1, the J call TRBJ1-4; no clear D gene. The CDR3 is made up of 15 amino acids. Trimming took 3 bases from V and 8 from J, leaving 19 bases between them. Germline V gene lookup returns CDR1 DFQATT and CDR2 SNEGSKA (reference sequence). The CDR3 DNA sequence: TGCAGTGCTAGGAGGATGGCGAGGCTCGGCGAAAAACTGTTTTTT. Encoded protein: CSARRMARLGEKLFF.

This clonotype has a handful of counts. V is TRBV7-9 and J is TRBJ2-3, with D maybe TRBD2 (6 bases). Germline loops: CDR1 SEHNR, CDR2 FQNEAQ (reference sequence). V was pared by 5 bases and J by 2 bases, with 11 bases between. The CDR3 is 14 amino acids. The CDR3 nucleotides read TGTGCCAGCAGCCCCAGGAGGGACACAGATACGCAGTATTTT. Translated, it gives CASSPRRDTDTQYF.